These 32 T cell receptor beta chains originate from one sample sequenced in a study of quantifying T cell responses using KT2 cells. Across the whole study: cDNA was made from DNase-treated RNA using alpha and beta constant primers.

A single-stranded UMI oligo with SP2 sequence was ligated to cDNA 3' ends. First-round PCR used four to five cycles and beta primers RC1.1 and RC1.2 covering TRBC1 and TRBC2. One entry per CDR3 protein results from TCRdb running MiXCR on the UMI-ligation and nested PCR reads. The data show some 48,000 distinct CDR3 sequences, under 14% seen once. Specimen: PBMCs spiked with cells of the T cell clone KT2. All receptors derive from a human donor.

The CDR3 coding sequence is TGCAGCGCCCTCCTCCAGGGGATTGGCACCGGGGAGCTGTTTTTT. Amino acids: CSALLQGIGTGELFF. V gene TRBV29-1 combines with J gene TRBJ2-2, with D perhaps TRBD1 (6 bases). The CDR3 length is 15 residues. Trimming stripped 7 bases from V and 4 bases from J, with 19 bases between. Germline CDR1 is SQVTM and CDR2 is ANQGSEA.

This clonotype appeared a few times. The rearrangement joins TRBV3-1 to TRBJ2-7, with TRBD2 matching 8 bases. Germline assignment: CDR1 LGHDT and CDR2 YNNKEL (reference sequence). This CDR3 spans 17 amino acids. V gave up 1 base and J gave up 2 bases; unmatched junction bases: 10. This chain's CDR3 is CASSQALGSGAPYEQYF. CDR3 nucleotide sequence: TGTGCCAGCAGCCAAGCCCTTGGTAGCGGGGCACCCTACGAGCAGTACTTC.

This clonotype was observed a few times. The rearrangement links TRBV27 to TRBJ2-1; no clear D gene. The length of the CDR3 is 13 residues. Germline CDR1 reads MNHEY; CDR2 reads SMNVEV (reference sequence). Trimming pared 5 bases from V and 4 bases from J, leaving 9 bases between. CDR3 sequence reads: CASSTYSYNEQFF. DNA for the CDR3: TGTGCCAGCAGTACCTACTCTTACAATGAGCAGTTCTTC.

In its sample, this clonotype was seen a few times. The gene calls are TRBV27 and TRBJ2-7, with 8 nucleotides matching TRBD2. This CDR3 has 14 amino acids. With 4 bases clipped from V and 5 bases from J, the junction kept 7 bases outside the gene matches. CDR1 is MNHEY, CDR2 SMNVEV, per germline (reference sequence). The CDR3 loop is CASSYSGRENEQYF. CDR3 nucleotide sequence: TGTGCCAGCAGTTACAGCGGGAGAGAGAACGAGCAGTACTTC.

The sample holds many counts of this clonotype. V is TRBV29-1 and J is TRBJ1-4; 10 nucleotides match TRBD1. Trimming took 7 bases from V and 8 from J; bases not matched to a gene: 4. CDR1 and CDR2 from the germline V gene are SQVTM and ANQGSEA. The CDR3 extends over 12 amino acids. The CDR3 bases are TGCAGCGGCGGGACAGGGGAAGAAAAACTGTTTTTT. Translated, it gives CSGGTGEEKLFF.

Only a few counts were recorded for this clonotype. The junction shows a germline mismatch at one end, possibly a read error. The chain combines TRBV12-3 or TRBV12-4 with TRBJ2-3; 15 bases match TRBD2. This CDR3 comprises 14 residues. CDR3 sequence: CASSLGLAGGRRNF. CDR3 bases: TGTGCCAGCAGTCTAGGACTAGCGGGGGGGAGAAGGAATTTT.

Of note for this clonotype: This sequence may be a read error, since a much larger clone differs from it by one base. This rearrangement joins TRBV18 to TRBJ1-5; D is ambiguous. There are 14 residues in the CDR3. Germline V gene data show CDR1 as KGHSH and CDR2 as LQKENI. The V gene lost 4 bases and the J gene lost 7 bases, with 14 bases spanning the gap. CDR3 region: CASSQEVSGQPQHF. CDR3 coding DNA: TGTGCCAGCTCACAGGAGGTCTCAGGACAGCCCCAGCATTTT.

In its sample, this clonotype was seen a few times. The V gene is TRBV4-1, the J gene TRBJ2-5, with D uncertain. The CDR3 consists of 11 residues. The V gene's germline CDR1 is MGHRA and CDR2 YSYEKL. Trimming removed 2 bases from V and 5 bases from J, with 3 bases in between. The CDR3 loop reads CASSQYETQYF. The CDR3 DNA sequence: TGCGCCAGCAGCCAATACGAGACCCAGTACTTC.

V usage is TRBV7-3 and J usage is TRBJ2-3; TRBD2 agrees at 9 bases. This CDR3 region has 15 residues. The V gene's germline CDR1 is SGHTA and CDR2 FQGTGA. V lost 5 bases to trimming and J lost 3 bases; unmatched junction nucleotides: 6. The CDR3 sequence is CASSLSGGETDTQYF. DNA for the CDR3: TGTGCCAGCAGCCTTAGCGGGGGAGAAACAGATACGCAGTATTTT.

This clonotype showed up many times. The chain recombines TRBV6-5 with TRBJ2-1; a weak D match, TRBD1 (5 bases). The CDR3 runs to 14 residues. V shed 6 bases and J shed 3 bases, with 12 bases lying between them. Germline CDR1 is MNHEY and CDR2 is SVGAGI. The CDR3 bases are TGTGCCAGCAGCGTCGACAGAGACTACAATGAGCAGTTCTTC. This translates into CASSVDRDYNEQFF.

In its sample, this clonotype was seen many times. The chain uses TRBV10-3 and TRBJ2-3; 7 bases agree with TRBD2. The germline gives CDR1 ENHRY, CDR2 SYGVKD. The trim removed 3 bases at V and 3 bases at J, leaving 6 bases unmatched. This CDR3 is built from 15 residues. CDR3: CAISEGLAETDTQYF. The CDR3 DNA follows: TGTGCCATCAGTGAAGGGCTAGCGGAAACAGATACGCAGTATTTT.

This clonotype was found many times. The CDR3 is CASSSAIQAAQYF. The CDR3 DNA reads TGTGCCAGTAGTTCGGCGATCCAAGCTGCGCAGTATTTT. The rearrangement links TRBV19 to TRBJ2-3; D not resolved. Per the germline V gene, CDR1 is LNHDA and CDR2 is SQIVND (reference sequence). V was trimmed by 5 bases and J by 10 bases, leaving 16 bases between them. The length of the CDR3 is 13 residues.

J is TRBJ2-2 and V is TRBV6-2 or TRBV6-3; perhaps TRBD2 as D (6 bases). Germline V gene sequence: CDR1 MNHEY, CDR2 SVGEGT. This CDR3 has 17 residues. V was pared by 6 bases and J by 4 bases, with 21 bases between. This chain's CDR3 is CASSPTWDSVPTGELFF. The CDR3, as DNA: TGTGCCAGCAGCCCCACTTGGGACTCAGTCCCCACCGGGGAGCTGTTTTTT.

As to this clonotype: A much larger clone lies one base from this, so it may be a read error. The CDR3 here is CASSLGQGYYEQYF. The CDR3 region has the DNA TGTGCCAGCAGCTTAGGACAGGGATACTACGAGCAGTACTTC. This chain joins TRBV11-1 and TRBJ2-7, with 7 bases matching TRBD1. CDR3 length: 14 residues. Unmatched junction bases numbered 3, after V lost 1 base and J lost 3 bases. Germline assignment: CDR1 SGHAT and CDR2 FQDESV (reference sequence).

This clonotype was counted ten times or more. The rearrangement uses TRBV3-1 and TRBJ2-1; no firm D call. The CDR3 runs 18 residues. Between the trimmed V and J ends, which lost 2 bases and 3 bases, there was a span of 20 bases. Germline values: CDR1 LGHDT, CDR2 YNNKEL (reference sequence). The CDR3, as DNA: TGTGCCAGCAGCCAACCAGTATCCTCATACCTAAGCTACAATGAGCAGTTCTTC. Protein product: CASSQPVSSYLSYNEQFF.

The V and J genes are TRBV2 and TRBJ2-7, with D possibly matching TRBD2 (6 bases). This CDR3 contains 11 residues. V was cut by 7 bases and J by 5 bases, with 9 bases left in between. Germline CDR1 is SNHLY and CDR2 is FYNNEI. The CDR3 DNA is TGTGCCAGCATTGGGGGGAACGAGCAGTACTTC. Its protein product is CASIGGNEQYF.

This clonotype was picked up a small number of times. V and J are TRBV18 and TRBJ1-1; TRBD1 agrees at 7 bases. This CDR3 spans 13 amino acids. Germline CDR1 is KGHSH and CDR2 is LQKENI. J gave up 8 bases and V 3 bases, and 6 bases lay outside the gene matches. The CDR3 DNA reads TGTGCCAGCTCACCTTACAGGGGATCCGAAGCTTTCTTT. It translates to CASSPYRGSEAFF.

The chain is built from TRBV7-6 and TRBJ2-2, with D perhaps given as TRBD1 or TRBD2 (5 bases each). Germline CDR1 reads SGHVS; CDR2 reads FNYEAQ. With 1 base removed from V and 3 bases from J, the gap between germline ends came to 9 bases. The CDR3 spans 15 residues. The CDR3 bases are TGTGCCAGCAGCTTAGGGGGGTACGACACCGGGGAGCTGTTTTTT. Translation gives CASSLGGYDTGELFF.

The sample holds many counts of this clonotype. The chain has TRBV5-1 and TRBJ1-6; possibly TRBD1 for D (5 bases). Germline V CDR1 and CDR2: SGHRS, YFSETQ. The V end was cut by 2 bases, the J end by 6 bases, with 15 bases between. This CDR3 region has 16 residues. In DNA form, the CDR3 reads TGCGCCAGCAGCTTAGGGGTTGGACACGCTAATTCACCCCTCCACTTT. It codes for CASSLGVGHANSPLHF.

J is TRBJ2-1 and V is TRBV7-9; D may be TRBD2 (5 bases). CDR3 length equals 14 residues. From germline, CDR1 is SEHNR and CDR2 FQNEAQ (reference sequence). V was shortened by 1 base and J by 3 bases, with 7 bases between the two germline ends. The CDR3, as DNA: TGTGCCAGCAGCTTAGTTACTAGCTACAATGAGCAGTTCTTC. As protein: CASSLVTSYNEQFF.

This clonotype was detected only a few times. This chain uses TRBV7-2 with TRBJ2-4; D may be TRBD1 or TRBD2 (5 bases each). Trimming took off 5 bases at V and 9 bases at J, with 14 bases between the two ends. This CDR3 spans 13 amino acids. Germline V gene data show CDR1 as SGHTA and CDR2 as FQGNSA. The CDR3 DNA is TGTGCCAGCAGCCCAGGGAGTGGAGGCATTCAGTACTTC. This encodes CASSPGSGGIQYF.

This clonotype was picked up many times. The chain combines TRBV5-1 with TRBJ2-1; tentative D call: TRBD2 (6 bases). Looked up from germline, CDR1 is SGHRS and CDR2 is YFSETQ. Trimming pared 4 bases from V and 0 bases from J, leaving 17 bases between. This CDR3 contains 17 residues. The DNA for the CDR3 is TGCGCCAGCAGCCTGAGGTCCCGGGGGAGCTCCTACAATGAGCAGTTCTTC. Amino acids: CASSLRSRGSSYNEQFF.

This clonotype was found a few times. The chain employs TRBV6-2 or TRBV6-3 and TRBJ2-1; 10 bases match TRBD2. This CDR3 contains 13 residues. V lost 7 bases, J lost 9 bases, and 6 bases stayed unmatched. Germline-derived CDR1 and CDR2 are MNHEY and SVGEGT. The CDR3 nucleotides read TGTGCCAGCAAAGGTAGCGGGAGGAGTGAGCAGTTCTTC. Amino acid sequence: CASKGSGRSEQFF.

This clonotype has just a few counts. The V call is TRBV7-9, the J call TRBJ1-2; no firm D call. Per germline, CDR1 SEHNR and CDR2 FQNEAQ (reference sequence). This CDR3 is 15 amino acids long. The V and J ends lost 5 bases and 4 bases respectively, with 17 bases between them. This CDR3 is CASSPLGFRVYGYTF. CDR3 nucleotide sequence: TGTGCCAGCAGCCCCCTCGGTTTTCGGGTCTATGGCTACACCTTC.

This clonotype was recorded at least ten times. The V call is TRBV29-1, the J call TRBJ2-2, with D hard to call. The ends were cut back, 3 bases at V and 1 base at J, with 3 bases in the middle. The germline gives CDR1 SQVTM, CDR2 ANQGSEA. The CDR3 contains 12 residues. The DNA of the CDR3 is TGCAGCGTTGATCAGAACACCGGGGAGCTGTTTTTT. Amino acids: CSVDQNTGELFF.

This clonotype has more than one count but fewer than ten. The chain couples TRBV9 to TRBJ1-2; D uncertain. Deletions cut 0 bases from V and 5 bases from J, with 14 bases between. The CDR3 has 15 amino acids. Looked up from germline, CDR1 is SGDLS and CDR2 is YYNGEE. This chain's CDR3 is CASSVGWETEYGYTF. The DNA for the CDR3 is TGTGCCAGCAGCGTAGGTTGGGAGACGGAATATGGCTACACCTTC.

The rearrangement links TRBV20-1 to TRBJ1-1; D unresolved. The V end was cut by 1 base, the J end by 1 base, with 10 bases between. Per the germline V gene, CDR1 is DFQATT and CDR2 is SNEGSKA (reference sequence). The CDR3 covers 14 residues. CDR3: CSARVAVTNTEAFF. The CDR3 coding sequence is TGCAGTGCTAGAGTTGCCGTGACGAACACTGAAGCTTTCTTT.

This clonotype was seen more than once but under ten times. This sequence joins TRBV30 and TRBJ1-1; D is unclear. Trimming removed 1 base from V and 6 bases from J, with 9 bases in between. The germline gives CDR1 GTSNPN, CDR2 SVGIG (reference sequence). CDR3 size: 12 residues. The CDR3 region is CAWSGGRAEAFF. For the CDR3, the DNA is TGTGCCTGGAGTGGGGGTAGAGCTGAAGCTTTCTTT.

This clonotype showed up many times. The V and J genes are TRBV11-2 and TRBJ1-1; 7 bases line up with TRBD1. This CDR3 is 12 amino acids long. Unmatched junction bases numbered 1, after V lost 5 bases and J lost 4 bases. Looked up from germline, CDR1 is SGHAT and CDR2 is FQNNGV. Written as DNA, the CDR3 is TGTGCCAGCAGCAGGGGGCTCACTGAAGCTTTCTTT. Its translation: CASSRGLTEAFF.

This clonotype has only a few counts. The chain has TRBV9 and TRBJ2-3; 8 bases fit TRBD2. Germline V gene data show CDR1 as SGDLS and CDR2 as YYNGEE. CDR3 size: 14 residues. After removal of 3 bases from V and 2 bases from J, the junction contained 2 bases not matched to a gene. The CDR3 DNA reads TGTGCCAGCAGCGCGACTAGCGACACAGATACGCAGTATTTT. Protein sequence: CASSATSDTDTQYF.

The chain is built from TRBV30 and TRBJ2-2; 14 bases are shared with TRBD2. The CDR3 totals 16 residues. Losses at the gene ends were 3 bases for V and 5 bases for J; bases not matched to a gene: 5. Germline assignment: CDR1 GTSNPN and CDR2 SVGIG (reference sequence). This chain's CDR3 is CAWSGLAGGRTGELFF. The CDR3 DNA sequence: TGTGCCTGGAGCGGACTAGCGGGAGGTCGGACCGGGGAGCTGTTTTTT.

A few counts support this clonotype. The chain links TRBV12-3 or TRBV12-4 to TRBJ2-1; D is unresolved. The CDR3 has 14 residues. Trimming shortened V by 5 bases and J by 0 bases, and 8 bases separated the two germline ends. The CDR3 sequence: CASSRAASYNEQFF. CDR3 in DNA: TGTGCCAGCAGTAGGGCGGCCTCCTACAATGAGCAGTTCTTC.